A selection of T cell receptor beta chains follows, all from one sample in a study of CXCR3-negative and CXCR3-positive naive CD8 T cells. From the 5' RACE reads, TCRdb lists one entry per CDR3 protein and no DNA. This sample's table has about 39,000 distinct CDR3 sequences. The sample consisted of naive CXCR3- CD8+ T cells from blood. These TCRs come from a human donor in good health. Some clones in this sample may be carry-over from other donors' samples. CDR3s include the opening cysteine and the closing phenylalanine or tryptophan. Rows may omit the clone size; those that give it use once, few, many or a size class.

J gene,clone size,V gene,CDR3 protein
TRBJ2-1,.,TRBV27,CASSWGLDRNEQFF
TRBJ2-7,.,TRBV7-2,CASSLDVLQSSYEQYF
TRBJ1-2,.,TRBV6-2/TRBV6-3,CASTDRDYGYTF
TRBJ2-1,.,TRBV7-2,CASSPIGLAYNEQFF
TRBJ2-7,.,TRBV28,CASSPREARNEQYF
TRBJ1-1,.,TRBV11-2,CASSLATGWEAFF
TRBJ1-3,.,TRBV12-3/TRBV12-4,CAWGAGAHTIYF
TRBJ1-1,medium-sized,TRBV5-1,CASSSGQGDTEAFF
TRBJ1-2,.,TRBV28,CATTRTSGTAYYGYTF
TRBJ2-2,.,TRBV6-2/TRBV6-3,CASTPKGEAGELFF
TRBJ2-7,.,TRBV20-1,CSAYAPGQGGTPYEQYF
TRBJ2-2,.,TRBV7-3,CASSRKGLASGTPGSCFF
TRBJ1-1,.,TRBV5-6,CASSQDGREITEAFF
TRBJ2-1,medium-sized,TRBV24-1,CATSDSGDRGLRNEQFF
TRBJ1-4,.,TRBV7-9,CASSPQDPTNEKLFF
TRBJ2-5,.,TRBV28,CATEPEGGALQETQYF
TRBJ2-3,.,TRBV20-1,CSASNLGTDTQYF
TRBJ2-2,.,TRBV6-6,CASSPPGLAGGHTGELFF
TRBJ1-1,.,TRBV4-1,CASSQDTMNTEAFF
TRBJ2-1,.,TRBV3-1,CASSQDLGDAGGLYNEQFF
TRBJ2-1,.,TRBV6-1,CASSDGWTSYNERFF
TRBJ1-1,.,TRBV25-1,CASSEYFFDRVTEAFF
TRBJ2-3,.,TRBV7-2,CASSSPPTSGMDDTQYF
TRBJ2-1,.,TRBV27,CASSPLIAASSYNEQFF
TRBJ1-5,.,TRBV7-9,CASSPQGAGQPQHF
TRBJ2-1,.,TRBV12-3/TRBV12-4,CASSWGSSYNEQFF
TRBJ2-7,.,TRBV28,CASSLEGQGSSYEQYF
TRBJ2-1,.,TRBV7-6,CASSRAATRISYNEQFF
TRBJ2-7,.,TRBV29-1,CSVEISSYEQYF
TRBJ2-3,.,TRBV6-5,CASSPHLPGTSTDTQYF
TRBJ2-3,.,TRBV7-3,CASSLYLAGGRDHTDTQYF
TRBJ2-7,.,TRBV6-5,CASSYSIGSGRRSYEQYF
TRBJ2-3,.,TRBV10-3,CAISESRGLAGDTDTQYF
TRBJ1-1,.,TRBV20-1,CSASPPGPEAFF
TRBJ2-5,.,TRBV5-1,CASSLTSTGETQYF